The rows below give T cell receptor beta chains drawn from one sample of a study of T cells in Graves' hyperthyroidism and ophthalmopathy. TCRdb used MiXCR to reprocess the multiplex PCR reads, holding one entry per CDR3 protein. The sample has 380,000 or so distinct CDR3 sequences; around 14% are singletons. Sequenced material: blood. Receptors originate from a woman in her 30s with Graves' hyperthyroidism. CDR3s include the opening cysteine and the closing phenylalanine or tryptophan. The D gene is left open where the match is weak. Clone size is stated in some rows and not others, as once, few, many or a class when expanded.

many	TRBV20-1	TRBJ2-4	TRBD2	CSARGGLGIIQYF	TGCAGTGCTAGAGGGGGACTAGGAATCATTCAGTACTTC
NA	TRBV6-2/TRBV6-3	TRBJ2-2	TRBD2	CASRPQRLAGRTGELFF	TGTGCCAGCAGACCTCAGAGACTAGCGGGACGGACCGGGGAGCTGTTTTTT
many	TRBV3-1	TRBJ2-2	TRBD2	CASSLAASGDGELFF	TGTGCCAGCAGCCTCGCCGCTAGCGGGGACGGGGAGCTGTTTTTT
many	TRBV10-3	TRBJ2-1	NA	CAISEPTGTTNEQFF	TGTGCCATCAGTGAGCCAACGGGCACTACCAATGAGCAGTTCTTC
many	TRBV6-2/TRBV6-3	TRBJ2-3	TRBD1	CASSYRDRGDTQYF	TGTGCCAGCAGTTACCGGGACAGGGGGGATACGCAGTATTTT
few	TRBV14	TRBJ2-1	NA	CASSQQAANNEQFF	TGTGCCAGCAGCCAACAAGCGGCGAACAATGAGCAGTTCTTC
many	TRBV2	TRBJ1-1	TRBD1	CASRTTGASTEAFF	TGTGCCAGCAGGACCACAGGGGCTAGCACTGAAGCTTTCTTT
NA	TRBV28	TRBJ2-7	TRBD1	CASSPTGGKRDEQYF	TGTGCCAGCAGTCCAACAGGGGGCAAAAGGGACGAGCAGTACTTC
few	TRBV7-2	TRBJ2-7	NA	CASSFRALAYEQYF	TGTGCCAGCAGCTTCAGAGCTCTGGCCTACGAGCAGTACTTC
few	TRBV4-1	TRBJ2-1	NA	CASSQDFTASSYNEQFF	TGCGCCAGCAGCCAAGATTTCACGGCAAGCTCCTACAATGAGCAGTTCTTC
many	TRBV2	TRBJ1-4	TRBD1	CASSEEGQPLEKLFF	TGTGCCAGCAGTGAGGAGGGACAGCCCCTGGAAAAACTGTTTTTT
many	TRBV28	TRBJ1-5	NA	CASSRGRGNQPQHF	TGTGCCAGCTCTCGGGGGCGAGGCAATCAGCCCCAGCATTTT
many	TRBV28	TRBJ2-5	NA	CASSSLETQYF	TGTGCCAGCAGTTCCTTGGAGACCCAGTACTTC
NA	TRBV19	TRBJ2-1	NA	CAAKSSSYNEQFF	TGTGCCGCGAAGTCGAGCTCCTACAATGAGCAGTTCTTC
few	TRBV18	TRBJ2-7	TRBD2	CASSPGLAGSEQYF	TGTGCCAGCTCACCGGGACTAGCGGGAAGCGAGCAGTACTTC
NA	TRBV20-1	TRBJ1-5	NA	CSAHQEETYGNQPQHF	TGCAGCGCGCATCAGGAGGAGACTTATGGCAATCAGCCCCAGCATTTT
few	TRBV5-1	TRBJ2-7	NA	CVSSLVGGPLLYEQYF	TGCGTCAGCAGCTTGGTGGGGGGACCTCTACTCTACGAGCAGTACTTC
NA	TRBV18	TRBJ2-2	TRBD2	CASSEGLAGVTGELFF	TGTGCCAGCTCTGAGGGACTAGCGGGAGTCACCGGGGAGCTGTTTTTT
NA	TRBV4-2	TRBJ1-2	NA	CASSQDLRDSWGDGYTF	TGTGCCAGCAGCCAAGATTTGAGAGACAGTTGGGGGGATGGCTACACCTTC
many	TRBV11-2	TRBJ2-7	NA	CASSLGVTVYEQYF	TGTGCCAGCAGCTTAGGGGTTACGGTCTACGAGCAGTACTTC
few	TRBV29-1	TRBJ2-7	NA	CSVIWLGAYEQYF	TGCAGCGTCATATGGCTAGGTGCCTACGAGCAGTACTTC
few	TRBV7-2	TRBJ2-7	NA	CASSPTNGTTTYEQYF	TGTGCCAGCAGCCCTACGAACGGGACAACCACCTACGAGCAGTACTTC
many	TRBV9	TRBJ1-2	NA	CASSPNSLSYGYTF	TGTGCCAGCAGCCCCAACAGTTTGAGCTATGGCTACACCTTC
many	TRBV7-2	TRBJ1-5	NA	CASSLGNGALQYSNQPQHF	TGTGCCAGCAGCCTGGGTAACGGGGCCCTCCAATATAGCAATCAGCCCCAGCATTTT
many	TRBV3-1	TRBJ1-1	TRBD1	CASSQEFARGYTEAFF	TGTGCCAGCAGCCAAGAATTCGCCAGGGGGTACACTGAAGCTTTCTTT
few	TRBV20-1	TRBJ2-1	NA	CSARGFLAPNEQFF	TGCAGTGCTAGGGGCTTTCTAGCGCCAAATGAGCAGTTCTTC
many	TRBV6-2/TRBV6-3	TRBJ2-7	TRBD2	CASIPAGLAGAAYEQYF	TGTGCCAGCATCCCTGCGGGACTAGCGGGCGCTGCCTACGAGCAGTACTTC
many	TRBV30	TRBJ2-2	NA	CAWSLGGLNGELFF	TGTGCCTGGTCCCTAGGGGGGCTTAACGGGGAGCTGTTTTTT